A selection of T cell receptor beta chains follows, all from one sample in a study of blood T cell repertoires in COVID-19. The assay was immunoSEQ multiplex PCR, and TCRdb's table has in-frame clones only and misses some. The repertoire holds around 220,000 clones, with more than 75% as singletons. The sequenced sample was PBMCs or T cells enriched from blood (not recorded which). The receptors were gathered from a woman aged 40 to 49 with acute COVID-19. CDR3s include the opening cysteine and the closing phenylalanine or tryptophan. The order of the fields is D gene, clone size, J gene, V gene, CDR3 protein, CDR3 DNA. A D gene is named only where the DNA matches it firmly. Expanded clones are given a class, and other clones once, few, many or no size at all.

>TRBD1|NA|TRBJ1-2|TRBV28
CASNPLQGTSPYGYTF
TGTGCCAGCAACCCCCTACAGGGGACTAGCCCCTATGGCTACACCTTC
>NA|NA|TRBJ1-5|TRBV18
CASSSGFSNQPQHF
TGTGCCAGCTCATCAGGGTTTAGCAATCAGCCCCAGCATTTT
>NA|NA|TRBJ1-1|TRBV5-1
CASSLEVRINTEAFF
TGCGCCAGCAGCTTGGAGGTCAGGATAAACACTGAAGCTTTCTTT
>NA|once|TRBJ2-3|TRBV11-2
CASSLARGTDTQYF
TGTGCCAGCAGCTTAGCCAGGGGCACAGATACGCAGTATTTT
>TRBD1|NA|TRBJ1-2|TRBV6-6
CASSKPGQGIRGYTF
TGTGCCAGCAGTAAACCGGGACAGGGGATAAGGGGCTACACCTTC
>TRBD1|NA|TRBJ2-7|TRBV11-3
CASSLGVGTGQGEQYF
TGTGCCAGCAGCTTAGGCGTTGGGACAGGGCAAGGCGAGCAGTACTTC
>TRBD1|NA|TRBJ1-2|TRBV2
CASRRDSHGYTF
TGTGCCAGCAGGCGGGACAGTCATGGCTACACCTTC
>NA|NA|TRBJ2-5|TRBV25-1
CASSLTRLPQYF
TGTGCCAGCAGTCTCACGCGGCTACCCCAGTACTTC
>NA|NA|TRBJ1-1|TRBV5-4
CASSPGQNTEAFF
TGTGCCAGCAGCCCCGGACAGAACACTGAAGCTTTCTTT
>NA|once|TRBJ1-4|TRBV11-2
CASSLDRDEKLFF
TGTGCCAGCAGCTTAGACAGGGATGAAAAACTGTTTTTT
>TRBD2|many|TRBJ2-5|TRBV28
CASSSEGLAGQETQYF
TGTGCCAGCAGTTCCGAGGGACTAGCGGGTCAGGAGACCCAGTACTTC
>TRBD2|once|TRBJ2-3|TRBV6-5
CASSYLAASTDTQYF
TGTGCCAGCAGTTATCTAGCGGCTAGCACAGATACGCAGTATTTT
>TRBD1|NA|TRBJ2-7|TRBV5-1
CASSLQVSGTGPYEQYF
TGCGCCAGCAGCTTACAAGTGTCTGGGACAGGGCCCTACGAGCAGTACTTC
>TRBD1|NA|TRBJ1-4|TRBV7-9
CASLSGTGDEKLFF
TGTGCAAGTCTTTCCGGGACAGGGGACGAAAAACTGTTTTTT
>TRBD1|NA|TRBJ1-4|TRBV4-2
CASSQMRDRANEKLFF
TGTGCCAGCAGCCAAATGCGGGACAGGGCTAATGAAAAACTGTTTTTT
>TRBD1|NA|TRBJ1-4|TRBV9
CASSVEPTGGGGEKLFF
TGTGCCAGCAGCGTAGAACCCACAGGGGGCGGCGGTGAAAAACTGTTTTTT
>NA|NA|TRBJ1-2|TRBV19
CASSIDLAAEGRGYTF
TGTGCCAGTAGTATAGATCTGGCGGCAGAGGGAAGGGGCTACACCTTC
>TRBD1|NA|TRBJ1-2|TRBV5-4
CASTNGTANYGYTF
TGTGCCAGCACTAACGGGACAGCCAACTATGGCTACACCTTC
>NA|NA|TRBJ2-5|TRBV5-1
CASSFSGETQYF
TGCGCCAGCAGCTTCTCGGGAGAGACCCAGTACTTC
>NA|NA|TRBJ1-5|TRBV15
CATSYRTLFSNQPQHF
TGTGCCACCAGCTATCGGACACTTTTTAGCAATCAGCCCCAGCATTTT